The clone carrying this TCR beta chain has a count of ten or more. Antigen unknown. The data belong to a study of regulatory T cells in long-lasting Graves disease. Study-level findings and limits: Peripheral blood alone, not thyroid tissue, underwent study. Persistent Graves' disease cases displayed lower TCR diversity than newly diagnosed ones. Persistent disease samples used TRBV28, TRBJ1-2 and TRBJ2-5 preferentially.

Time point: newly diagnosed GD, antithyroid drugs for less than 3 months. Making the TCR library involved RNA that had been extracted from PBMCs. Diagnosing Graves' disease relied on the American Thyroid Association guidelines. Germline CDR1 is SGHVS and CDR2 is FQNEAQ. There are 14 residues in the CDR3. With V trimmed by 1 base and J by 7 bases, 5 bases remained unmatched. With iRepertoire HTBI primers and Arm-PCR of CDR3 regions, TCR beta libraries were built. One entry per CDR3 protein results from TCRdb running MiXCR on the multiplex PCR reads. The data hold 250,000 or so distinct CDR3 sequences, with 20% observed a single time.

V and J are TRBV7-8 and TRBJ1-2, with TRBD1 identical over 8 bases. The TCR comes from a female donor with Graves disease. This sample comprised peripheral blood mononuclear cells (PBMCs), obtained at new diagnosis, from a patient treated with antithyroid drugs. The CDR3 DNA reads as TGTGCCAGCAGCTTAGGGCAGGGGGCAATTGGCTACACCTTC. Its protein is CASSLGQGAIGYTF.